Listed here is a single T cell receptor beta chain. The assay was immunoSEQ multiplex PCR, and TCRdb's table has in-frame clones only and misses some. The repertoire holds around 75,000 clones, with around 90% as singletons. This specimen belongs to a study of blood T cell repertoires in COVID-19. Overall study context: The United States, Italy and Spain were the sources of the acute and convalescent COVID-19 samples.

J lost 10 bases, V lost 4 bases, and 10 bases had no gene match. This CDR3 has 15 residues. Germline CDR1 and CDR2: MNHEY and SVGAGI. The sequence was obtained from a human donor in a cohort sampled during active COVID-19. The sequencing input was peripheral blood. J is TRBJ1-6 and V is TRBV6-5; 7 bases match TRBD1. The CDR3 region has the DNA TGTGCCAGCAGTTTATTTGGGACAGAACGATCACCCCTCCACTTT. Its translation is CASSLFGTERSPLHF.